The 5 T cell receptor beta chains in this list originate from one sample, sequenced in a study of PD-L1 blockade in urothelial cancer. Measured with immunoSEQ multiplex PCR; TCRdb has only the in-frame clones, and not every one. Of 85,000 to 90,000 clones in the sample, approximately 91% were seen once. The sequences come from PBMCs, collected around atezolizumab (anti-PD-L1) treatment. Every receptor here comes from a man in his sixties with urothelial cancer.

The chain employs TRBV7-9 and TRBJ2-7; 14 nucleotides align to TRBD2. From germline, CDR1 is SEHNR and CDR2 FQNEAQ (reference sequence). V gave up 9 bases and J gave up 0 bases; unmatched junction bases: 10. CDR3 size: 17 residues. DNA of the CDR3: TGTGCCAGTCGAGGGACTAGCGGGGGCCGCAGCTCCTACGAGCAGTACTTC. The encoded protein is CASRGTSGGRSSYEQYF.

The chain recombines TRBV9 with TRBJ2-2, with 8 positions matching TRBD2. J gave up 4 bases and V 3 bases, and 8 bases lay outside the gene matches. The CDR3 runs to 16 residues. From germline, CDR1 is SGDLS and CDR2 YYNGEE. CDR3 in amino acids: CASSAQGLGVTGELFF. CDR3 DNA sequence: TGTGCCAGCAGCGCGCAGGGACTAGGGGTCACCGGGGAGCTGTTTTTT.

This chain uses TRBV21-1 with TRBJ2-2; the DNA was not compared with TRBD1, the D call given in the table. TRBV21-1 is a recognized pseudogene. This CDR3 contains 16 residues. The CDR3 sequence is CASSNRGQGNTGELFF. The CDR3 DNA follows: TGTGCCAGCAGCAATCGGGGACAGGGGAACACCGGGGAGCTGTTTTTT.

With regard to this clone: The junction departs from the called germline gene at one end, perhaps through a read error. The CDR3 DNA sequence: TGTGCTAGCAGCTTCCTAGCGGGACCTCAAGAGACCCAGTACTTC. Its translation: CASSFLAGPQETQYF. The chain is built from TRBV7-7 and TRBJ2-5; 9 positions match TRBD2. The germline V gene encodes CDR1 SSHAT and CDR2 FNYEAQ (reference sequence). This CDR3 comprises 15 residues.

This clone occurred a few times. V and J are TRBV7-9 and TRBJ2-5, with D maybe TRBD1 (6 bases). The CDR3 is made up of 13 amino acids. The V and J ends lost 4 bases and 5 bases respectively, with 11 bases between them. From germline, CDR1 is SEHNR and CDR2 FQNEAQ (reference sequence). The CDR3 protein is CASSSTGHETQYF. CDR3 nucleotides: TGTGCCAGCAGCTCCACAGGGCACGAGACCCAGTACTTC.